This is a list of T cell receptor beta chains from one sample in a study of blood T cell repertoires in COVID-19. Clones were read by immunoSEQ multiplex PCR, and TCRdb kept only the in-frame ones, dropping some. The sample has 300,000 to 350,000 clones, 85% to 90% seen once. Sequenced material: PBMCs or T cells enriched from blood (not recorded which). The receptors stem from a woman aged 18-29 years with acute COVID-19. Each CDR3 is given with its conserved first and last residue. D genes are given only for firm matches. The size of a clone is reported for some rows only, either as once, few or many, or as a class for expanded clones.

CDR3 DNA: TGTGCCAGCAGCTTAACGGCGGGCCACACTGAAGCTTTCTTT
CDR3 protein: CASSLTAGHTEAFF
D gene: -
clone size: once
V gene: TRBV7-2
J gene: TRBJ1-1

CDR3 DNA: TGTGCCAGCAGATCCCGGGACACCATTAACTATGGCTACACCTTC
CDR3 protein: CASRSRDTINYGYTF
D gene: -
clone size: once
V gene: TRBV27
J gene: TRBJ1-2

CDR3 DNA: TGTGCCAGCAGTTCGGGACAGGGTCATGAAAAACTGTTTTTT
CDR3 protein: CASSSGQGHEKLFF
D gene: TRBD1
clone size: -
V gene: TRBV28
J gene: TRBJ1-4

CDR3 DNA: TGTGCTAGTGGGATCGGGACTCTATCCTACGAGCAGTACTTC
CDR3 protein: CASGIGTLSYEQYF
D gene: -
clone size: -
V gene: TRBV12-5
J gene: TRBJ2-7

CDR3 DNA: TGTGCCACCGGACAGGCTAATCAGCCCCAGCATTTT
CDR3 protein: CATGQANQPQHF
D gene: TRBD1
clone size: -
V gene: TRBV24-1
J gene: TRBJ1-5

CDR3 DNA: TGCGCCAGCAGCTCGGGCAGGGACTCCTACGAGCAGTACTTC
CDR3 protein: CASSSGRDSYEQYF
D gene: -
clone size: once
V gene: TRBV5-1
J gene: TRBJ2-7

CDR3 DNA: TGTGCCAGCAGCCCGGGGGGGATTTGGACAGGGGGCGAAGAGACCCAGTACTTC
CDR3 protein: CASSPGGIWTGGEETQYF
D gene: TRBD1
clone size: -
V gene: TRBV5-4
J gene: TRBJ2-5

CDR3 DNA: TGTGCCAGCTCAAACAGGGGGCTCTCTGGGGCCAACGTCCTGACTTTC
CDR3 protein: CASSNRGLSGANVLTF
D gene: TRBD1
clone size: -
V gene: TRBV18
J gene: TRBJ2-6

CDR3 DNA: TGTGCCAGCAGCTTAGTGGAGGGGAAGAGAGGAGAGACCCAGTACTTC
CDR3 protein: CASSLVEGKRGETQYF
D gene: -
clone size: -
V gene: TRBV7-9
J gene: TRBJ2-5

CDR3 DNA: TGTGCCAGTAGTATAGCCCCATGGGGGGGGGCTAATGAAAAACTGTTTTTT
CDR3 protein: CASSIAPWGGANEKLFF
D gene: -
clone size: once
V gene: TRBV19
J gene: TRBJ1-4

CDR3 DNA: TGTGCCAGCAGTTTATCGGCATATCACTTAAGCGGGACTGAAGCTTTCTTT
CDR3 protein: CASSLSAYHLSGTEAFF
D gene: -
clone size: -
V gene: TRBV28
J gene: TRBJ1-1

CDR3 DNA: TGTGCCAGCAGACGTAGCTCGCGGCTCCTAGCCAAAAACATTCAGTACTTC
CDR3 protein: CASRRSSRLLAKNIQYF
D gene: -
clone size: few
V gene: TRBV28
J gene: TRBJ2-4

CDR3 DNA: TGTGCCAGCAGTTTCGGCAGGACCTACGAGCAGTACTTC
CDR3 protein: CASSFGRTYEQYF
D gene: -
clone size: -
V gene: TRBV27
J gene: TRBJ2-7

CDR3 DNA: TGTGCCAGCAGCTTTAAGGGGTCCGCCGGGGAGCTGTTTTTT
CDR3 protein: CASSFKGSAGELFF
D gene: -
clone size: -
V gene: TRBV7-2
J gene: TRBJ2-2

CDR3 DNA: TGTGCCAGCAGCTTAAGTAGGGGGCATCGCGAGCAGTACTTC
CDR3 protein: CASSLSRGHREQYF
D gene: TRBD1
clone size: -
V gene: TRBV7-9
J gene: TRBJ2-7

CDR3 DNA: TGCGCCAGCAGGTCCGGGACAGGGGACGGGGGTCAGCCCCAGCATTTT
CDR3 protein: CASRSGTGDGGQPQHF
D gene: TRBD1
clone size: -
V gene: TRBV10-2
J gene: TRBJ1-5

CDR3 DNA: TGCGCCAGCAGCTTGGGGGGATGGGAGAATGAGCAGTTCTTC
CDR3 protein: CASSLGGWENEQFF
D gene: -
clone size: few
V gene: TRBV5-1
J gene: TRBJ2-1

CDR3 DNA: TGTGCCAGCAGCTTACGGCCAGGCCGAGAGACCCAGTACTTC
CDR3 protein: CASSLRPGRETQYF
D gene: -
clone size: few
V gene: TRBV11-3
J gene: TRBJ2-5

CDR3 DNA: TGTGCCAGCAGACAGTGGGACAGGGGCCAGCCCCAGCATTTT
CDR3 protein: CASRQWDRGQPQHF
D gene: TRBD1
clone size: once
V gene: TRBV27
J gene: TRBJ1-5

CDR3 DNA: TGTGCCAGCACTCCTACCCCGGGACTAGCCTACAATGAGCAGTTCTTC
CDR3 protein: CASTPTPGLAYNEQFF
D gene: TRBD2
clone size: -
V gene: TRBV7-3
J gene: TRBJ2-1

CDR3 DNA: TGTGCTAGCAGCTTTCGGGTTGCCCGCCCGAACACCGGGGAGCTGTTTTTT
CDR3 protein: CASSFRVARPNTGELFF
D gene: -
clone size: -
V gene: TRBV7-7
J gene: TRBJ2-2

CDR3 DNA: TGTGCCAGCAGCCCGGGACTAGCGGGAGACAGGTCCTACGAGCAGTACTTC
CDR3 protein: CASSPGLAGDRSYEQYF
D gene: TRBD2
clone size: -
V gene: TRBV5-6
J gene: TRBJ2-7

CDR3 DNA: TGTGCCAGCAGCGCGACCTGGACAGGGGGCGACTATGGCTACACCTTC
CDR3 protein: CASSATWTGGDYGYTF
D gene: TRBD1
clone size: -
V gene: TRBV9
J gene: TRBJ1-2

CDR3 DNA: TGTGCCAGCAGCCCTCAGGATAGGTCTGGAAACACCATATATTTT
CDR3 protein: CASSPQDRSGNTIYF
D gene: -
clone size: -
V gene: TRBV3-1/TRBV3-2
J gene: TRBJ1-3

CDR3 DNA: TGTGCCAGCAGTTACTGGTCTTTCGGGACCACGGGAGCCACCATATATTTT
CDR3 protein: CASSYWSFGTTGATIYF
D gene: -
clone size: -
V gene: TRBV6-2/TRBV6-3
J gene: TRBJ1-3

CDR3 DNA: TGCGCCAGCAGCGGAGCCTCGAGCGGGACACAAGAGACCCAGTACTTC
CDR3 protein: CASSGASSGTQETQYF
D gene: -
clone size: -
V gene: TRBV5-1
J gene: TRBJ2-5

CDR3 DNA: TGTGCCAGCTCACCAGCGGGACCCCCCTACGAGCAGTACTTC
CDR3 protein: CASSPAGPPYEQYF
D gene: -
clone size: -
V gene: TRBV18
J gene: TRBJ2-7

CDR3 DNA: TGTGCCAGCAGTTACGAGCGGGAGGGCCCCTACGAGCAGTACTTC
CDR3 protein: CASSYEREGPYEQYF
D gene: TRBD2
clone size: -
V gene: TRBV6-5
J gene: TRBJ2-7

CDR3 DNA: TGCGCCAGCAGCCCATTTGGGACAGGGGGCTACAATGAGCAGTTCTTC
CDR3 protein: CASSPFGTGGYNEQFF
D gene: TRBD1
clone size: -
V gene: TRBV5-1
J gene: TRBJ2-1

CDR3 DNA: TGTGCCAGCAGCCAAGTTGGAGGGGGGGTCACTGAAGCTTTCTTT
CDR3 protein: CASSQVGGGVTEAFF
D gene: -
clone size: -
V gene: TRBV3-1/TRBV3-2
J gene: TRBJ1-1

CDR3 DNA: TGTGCCAGCAGCTTACCGGTTTCGAATTCACCCCTCCACTTT
CDR3 protein: CASSLPVSNSPLHF
D gene: -
clone size: -
V gene: TRBV11-2
J gene: TRBJ1-6

CDR3 DNA: TGTGCCAGCAGTAGCGCGCTCCCTGCCCAAGAGACCCAGTACTTC
CDR3 protein: CASSSALPAQETQYF
D gene: -
clone size: -
V gene: TRBV28
J gene: TRBJ2-5

CDR3 DNA: TGTGCCAGCAGTACCCCAGCCCCCTACAGGAGTTCGAACACCGGGGAGCTGTTTTTT
CDR3 protein: CASSTPAPYRSSNTGELFF
D gene: -
clone size: -
V gene: TRBV6-2/TRBV6-3
J gene: TRBJ2-2

CDR3 DNA: TGTGCCAGCAGTTTACGGACAGGGGGCGCTGAAAAACTGTTTTTT
CDR3 protein: CASSLRTGGAEKLFF
D gene: TRBD1
clone size: -
V gene: TRBV28
J gene: TRBJ1-4

CDR3 DNA: TGTGCCAGCAGTTTACAGGTCCGGAACACCATATATTTT
CDR3 protein: CASSLQVRNTIYF
D gene: -
clone size: once
V gene: TRBV12-3/TRBV12-4
J gene: TRBJ1-3

CDR3 DNA: TGTGCCAGCAGCTTAGCCACAGCAGGGGGCGGTGAGCAGTTCTTC
CDR3 protein: CASSLATAGGGEQFF
D gene: TRBD1
clone size: -
V gene: TRBV7-8
J gene: TRBJ2-1

CDR3 DNA: TGCGCCAGCAGCTCACAGGGCATCGGAGAGACCCAGTACTTC
CDR3 protein: CASSSQGIGETQYF
D gene: -
clone size: -
V gene: TRBV5-1
J gene: TRBJ2-5

CDR3 DNA: TGTGCCAGCAGCTTCATAGCGGGGTACAATGAGCAGTTCTTC
CDR3 protein: CASSFIAGYNEQFF
D gene: TRBD2
clone size: -
V gene: TRBV7-8
J gene: TRBJ2-1

CDR3 DNA: TGTGCCAGCAGGGGCATTAACACTGAAGCTTTCTTT
CDR3 protein: CASRGINTEAFF
D gene: -
clone size: once
V gene: TRBV27
J gene: TRBJ1-1

CDR3 DNA: TGTGCCAGCAGCTTATCGAGGACAACTAATGAAAAACTGTTTTTT
CDR3 protein: CASSLSRTTNEKLFF
D gene: -
clone size: -
V gene: TRBV7-9
J gene: TRBJ1-4